These 2 T cell receptor beta chains originate from one sample sequenced in a study of fetal regulatory T cell absence and autoimmunity. Clones were sequenced by immunoSEQ multiplex PCR, and TCRdb holds only the in-frame ones, with some missing. The repertoire holds about 95,000 clones, with around 72% as singletons. Sequencing used pancreas tissue. These receptor sequences come from a male donor with IPEX syndrome.

V and J are TRBV14 and TRBJ2-1; 11 bases are a match to TRBD2. Germline V gene lookup returns CDR1 SGHDN and CDR2 FVKESK. This CDR3 spans 18 amino acids. The J segment lost 9 bases and the V segment lost 3 bases, leaving 16 bases of the junction unmatched. CDR3 protein: CASSQAGRGSGRATEQFF. CDR3 bases: TGTGCCAGCAGCCAGGCGGGACGTGGTAGCGGGAGGGCCACTGAGCAGTTCTTC.

V gene TRBV11-2 combines with J gene TRBJ2-1; TRBD2 aligns across 14 bases. The V and J ends lost 4 bases and 9 bases, in that order; junction bases with no gene match: 5. Germline CDR1 and CDR2: SGHAT and FQNNGV. The CDR3 spans 15 residues. As DNA, the CDR3 is TGTGCCAGCAGCTCGGGACTAGCGGGAGCGGGTGAGCAGTTCTTC. Protein: CASSSGLAGAGEQFF.